The 17 T cell receptor beta chains below come from one sample, sequenced in a study of blood T cell repertoires in COVID-19. Generated by immunoSEQ multiplex PCR, the TCRdb table keeps only in-frame clones and is missing some. The table has 250,000 to 300,000 clones, approximately 93% seen once. Sample: peripheral blood. The source is a woman aged 30 to 39 with COVID-19, enrolled during active disease.

The genes are TRBV19 and TRBJ2-3; D gene unclear. There are 15 residues in the CDR3. CDR1 LNHDA and CDR2 SQIVND come from the germline V gene (reference sequence). The ends were cut back, 1 base at V and 4 bases at J, with 12 bases in the middle. The CDR3 DNA sequence: TGTGCCAGTAGTATAGTCCTCGTCTCTGCAGATACGCAGTATTTT. Encoded protein: CASSIVLVSADTQYF.

This rearrangement joins TRBV18 to TRBJ2-6; TRBD1 might be the D (5 bases). V was cut by 4 bases and J by 1 base, with 14 bases left in between. The CDR3 spans 17 residues. Per the germline V gene, CDR1 is KGHSH and CDR2 is LQKENI. In DNA, the CDR3 is TGTGCCAGCTCACAGTCGACGACAGATTCTGGGGCCAACGTCCTGACTTTC. Translated: CASSQSTTDSGANVLTF.

The CDR3 DNA reads as TGTGCCAGCAGGAGGGACAACCCGAACACTGAAGCTTTCTTT. Protein product: CASRRDNPNTEAFF. The chain is built from TRBV28 and TRBJ1-1, with D perhaps matching TRBD1 (6 bases). CDR3 length: 14 residues. CDR1 is MDHEN and CDR2 is SYDVKM in the germline V gene. The V and J ends lost 6 bases and 1 base respectively, with 12 bases between them.

The count of this clone is one. CDR3 sequence (DNA): TGTGCCAGCAGTTTACAGGGTGGAGGCACAGATACGCAGTATTTT. As protein: CASSLQGGGTDTQYF. This chain links TRBV28 with TRBJ2-3; D is perhaps TRBD1 (5 bases). Germline assignment: CDR1 MDHEN and CDR2 SYDVKM. The V and J ends lost 2 bases and 1 base respectively, with 10 bases between them. There are 15 residues in the CDR3.

The chain has TRBV29-1 and TRBJ1-2; D gene ambiguous. The CDR3 is 15 amino acids. Between the trimmed V and J ends, which lost 0 bases and 0 bases, there was a span of 11 bases. The germline V gene has CDR1 SQVTM and CDR2 ANQGSEA. Written as DNA, the CDR3 is TGCAGCGTTGAAGATTGGAACAGTGCTAACTATGGCTACACCTTC. Protein product: CSVEDWNSANYGYTF.

The chain's CDR3 is CASSEGGAGNTIYF. As DNA, the CDR3 is TGTGCCAGCAGTGAAGGGGGGGCTGGAAACACCATATATTTT. The chain joins TRBV2 to TRBJ1-3; tentatively, D is TRBD1 (5 bases). V was trimmed by 1 base and J by 2 bases, leaving 6 bases between them. This CDR3 region has 14 residues. Germline loops: CDR1 SNHLY, CDR2 FYNNEI.

The chain has TRBV11-2 and TRBJ1-1; 11 nucleotides agree with TRBD1. CDR3 length equals 15 residues. With V trimmed by 5 bases and J by 4 bases, 6 bases remained unmatched. In germline, CDR1 is SGHAT, CDR2 FQNNGV. CDR3 DNA sequence: TGTGCCAGCAGCGTTACCGGGACAGGGGGCACTGAAGCTTTCTTT. The encoded protein is CASSVTGTGGTEAFF.

This chain links TRBV6-6 with TRBJ1-5; D is perhaps TRBD1 (5 bases). Germline V lookup: CDR1 MNHNY, CDR2 SVGAGI (reference sequence). Trimming left V 7 bases short and J 9 bases short, with 19 bases between. The CDR3 runs 14 residues. The CDR3 spells CASTRGVVTRPQHF. The CDR3 region has the DNA TGTGCCAGCACCCGGGGGGTGGTGACCCGGCCCCAGCATTTT.

The gene calls are TRBV5-6 and TRBJ2-2, with 7 bases fitting TRBD1. J was trimmed by 7 bases and V by 0 bases; bases with no gene match: 6. Germline CDR1 reads SGHDT; CDR2 reads YYEEEE. The CDR3 spans 15 residues. This CDR3 reads CASSLGQGDIGELFF. DNA of the CDR3: TGTGCCAGCAGCTTGGGGCAGGGGGACATCGGGGAGCTGTTTTTT.

The chain carries TRBV30 and TRBJ1-1; D remains ambiguous. This CDR3 contains 11 residues. Germline lookup yields CDR1 GTSNPN and CDR2 SVGIG (reference sequence). V was pared by 4 bases and J by 5 bases, with 8 bases between. Here the CDR3 reads CAWTRGTEAFF. The CDR3 bases are TGTGCCTGGACTCGAGGGACTGAAGCTTTCTTT.

This sequence joins TRBV28 and TRBJ1-3; D not resolved. V was trimmed by 4 bases and J by 3 bases, leaving 16 bases between them. The CDR3 runs 16 residues. Germline V gene data show CDR1 as MDHEN and CDR2 as SYDVKM. CDR3 nucleotides: TGTGCCAGCAGTTCCTCCTTTCTGGAGGATGGAAACACCATATATTTT. This gives the protein CASSSSFLEDGNTIYF.

The chain is built from TRBV5-1 and TRBJ1-3, with 8 bases aligning to TRBD1. The V gene end was trimmed by 2 bases and the J gene end by 7 bases; junction bases not matched to a gene: 11. From germline, CDR1 is SGHRS and CDR2 YFSETQ. The CDR3 contains 16 residues. The CDR3 DNA sequence: TGCGCCAGCAGCTTTGACGTGGGGACAGGCTCTAACACCATATATTTT. Translated: CASSFDVGTGSNTIYF.

The chain carries TRBV5-1 and TRBJ1-2; TRBD1 might be the D (5 bases). The CDR3 is 14 residues long. V lost 3 bases to trimming and J lost 3 bases, with 12 bases between them. Germline V CDR1 and CDR2: SGHRS, YFSETQ. The chain's CDR3 is CASSSSTDYYGYTF. Written as DNA, the CDR3 is TGCGCCAGCAGCTCTTCGACAGATTACTATGGCTACACCTTC.

This chain uses TRBV11-2 with TRBJ2-7, with TRBD2 matching 8 bases. V lost 1 base to trimming and J lost 2 bases; unmatched junction nucleotides: 4. CDR3 length equals 15 residues. CDR1 and CDR2 (germline): SGHAT, FQNNGV. CDR3 sequence reads: CASSLGRGGPYEQYF. The CDR3 bases are TGTGCCAGCAGCTTAGGTCGCGGGGGGCCCTACGAGCAGTACTTC. The full variable domain, rest sourced from reference TRBV11-2 and TRBJ2-7, is EAGVAQSPRYKIIEKRQSVAFWCNPISGHATLYWYQQILGQGPKLLIQFQNNGVVDDSQLPKDRFSAERLKGVDSTLKIQPAKLEDSAVYLCASSLGRGGPYEQYFGPGTRLTVT.

The chain employs TRBV11-3 and TRBJ2-5; 8 positions agree with TRBD2. Germline V gene lookup returns CDR1 SGHNT and CDR2 YENEEA. V shed 5 bases and J 2 bases; nucleotides not matched to a gene: 1. This CDR3 has 13 amino acids. This chain's CDR3 is CASSRLAQETQYF. The CDR3 nucleotides read TGTGCCAGCAGCCGACTAGCGCAAGAGACCCAGTACTTC.

This chain connects TRBV7-7 to TRBJ2-1; 14 positions match TRBD2. The ends lost 4 bases at V and 5 bases at J; junction bases unmatched: 4. Germline V gene lookup returns CDR1 SSHAT and CDR2 FNYEAQ (reference sequence). The CDR3 sequence is 16 residues long. As DNA, the CDR3 is TGTGCCAGCAGCTCAGGACTAGCGGGAGGCCACAATGAGCAGTTCTTC. This codes for CASSSGLAGGHNEQFF.

The rearrangement links TRBV7-9 to TRBJ1-2; the match to TRBD1 covers 7 bases. Germline V gene sequence: CDR1 SEHNR, CDR2 FQNEAQ (reference sequence). J lost 7 bases, V lost 6 bases, and 8 bases had no gene match. The CDR3 totals 13 residues. CDR3 sequence reads: CASSSQGPGGYTF. The CDR3 nucleotides are TGTGCCAGCAGTTCACAGGGGCCCGGTGGCTACACCTTC. The variable domain in full, completed from reference TRBV7-9 and TRBJ1-2, reads DTGVSQNPRHKITKRGQNVTFRCDPISEHNRLYWYRQTLGQGPEFLTYFQNEAQLEKSRLLSDRFSAERPKGSFSTLEIQRTEQGDSAMYLCASSSQGPGGYTFGSGTRLTVV.